A single sample is the source of the 4 T cell receptor beta chains below, sequenced in a study of regulatory dendritic cells for organ transplantation. Libraries were prepared by immunoSEQ multiplex PCR; TCRdb keeps only in-frame clonotypes and omits some of them. The sample lists 30,000 to 35,000 clones, approximately 88% occurring once. The sequencing sample was made of naive CD4+ T cells from blood. Subset indicated: CD45RA+ naive T cells. Receptors were obtained from a human donor in good health.

As DNA, the CDR3 is TGTGCCTGGACCACAGAACGGACTAGGCCGATTATGGGCTACAATGAGCAGTTCTTC. Its translation is CAWTTERTRPIMGYNEQFF. The chain links TRBV30 to TRBJ2-1; 7 bases are a match to TRBD2. The V segment lost 4 bases and the J segment 3 bases; nucleotides outside the gene matches: 21. The CDR3 length is 19 residues. CDR1 is GTSNPN, CDR2 SVGIG, per germline (reference sequence).

The V gene is TRBV5-4, the J gene TRBJ2-2; D uncertain. V lost 5 bases to trimming and J lost 2 bases, with 10 bases between them. Germline loops: CDR1 SGHNT, CDR2 YYREEE (reference sequence). This CDR3 comprises 14 residues. The CDR3 region has the DNA TGTGCCAGCAGGGCGGAATTTAACACCGGGGAGCTGTTTTTT. Residues: CASRAEFNTGELFF.

V usage is TRBV6-5 and J usage is TRBJ1-1; possible D gene TRBD1, 6 bases. The germline V gene encodes CDR1 MNHEY and CDR2 SVGAGI. Trimming left V 6 bases short and J 4 bases short, with 12 bases between. The CDR3 spans 13 residues. The CDR3 reads CASSRGPGTEAFF. The CDR3 nucleotides are TGTGCCAGCAGCCGGGGGCCCGGCACTGAAGCTTTCTTT.

The V call is TRBV7-3, the J call TRBJ2-7; TRBD2 matches 9 bases. V lost 1 base to trimming and J lost 7 bases; unmatched junction nucleotides: 8. CDR1 and CDR2 (germline): SGHTA, FQGTGA. CDR3 size: 15 residues. The CDR3 DNA reads TGTGCCAGCAGCTTAATGCCTAGCGGGGTTTGGGAGCAGTACTTC. Protein: CASSLMPSGVWEQYF.